This TCR beta chain was sequenced in a study of T-cell memory formation after mild COVID-19. Overall study findings and caveats: For contracting clones, CD4+ ones sat mainly in CM and EM, CD8+ in EMRA. Contracting clones from day 15 to 85 showed balanced CD4/CD8; later expanders favored CD4+.

This clonotype was detected only a few times. Antigen unknown. Trimming removed 0 bases from V and 2 bases from J, with 8 bases in between. The CDR3 has 14 amino acids. Germline lookup yields CDR1 SGHRS and CDR2 YFSETQ. Researchers used 5'RACE with constant-segment primers to make TCR alpha and TCR beta cDNA libraries that carry sample barcodes and UMIs. TCRdb called the 5' RACE reads again in MiXCR, with one record for every CDR3 protein. Of 580,000 or so distinct CDR3 sequences in the sample, approximately 15% were seen once. The receptor was derived from an adult woman who had mild COVID-19 (a few samples of this study predate the infection). Cell type and time point are not known. The rearrangement joins TRBV5-1 to TRBJ2-5; D call uncertain. The specimen was PBMCs or a T cell subset sorted from them (not recorded which). The CDR3 sequence: CASSLVVSQETQYF. The CDR3 coding sequence is TGCGCCAGCAGCTTGGTTGTGTCGCAAGAGACCCAGTACTTC.